Shown below are 3 T cell receptor beta chains from a single sample sequenced in a study of blood T cell repertoires in COVID-19. Libraries were prepared by immunoSEQ multiplex PCR; TCRdb keeps only in-frame clonotypes and omits some of them. The data show hundreds of thousands of clones, 80% to 90% seen once. Sequencing used peripheral blood. The source of these receptors is a man aged 45-60 years with COVID-19, enrolled during active disease.

The chain has TRBV5-4 and TRBJ1-1; no definite D call. V was pared by 0 bases and J by 4 bases, with 10 bases between. Germline loops: CDR1 SGHNT, CDR2 YYREEE (reference sequence). This CDR3 spans 14 amino acids. CDR3 sequence reads: CASSLERRGTEAFF. The CDR3 bases are TGTGCCAGCAGCTTGGAGAGACGAGGCACTGAAGCTTTCTTT.

This clone has a single count. This CDR3 is CASSLEGASNSPLHF. CDR3 DNA sequence: TGCGCCAGCAGCTTGGAGGGGGCTAGTAATTCACCCCTCCACTTT. The chain combines TRBV5-1 with TRBJ1-6; 7 nucleotides align to TRBD1. The CDR3 length is 15 residues. CDR1 is SGHRS and CDR2 is YFSETQ in the germline V gene. V shed 0 bases and J 6 bases; nucleotides not matched to a gene: 3. The variable domain in full, with the rest retrieved from reference TRBV5-1 and TRBJ1-6, is KAGVTQTPRYLIKTRGQQVTLSCSPISGHRSVSWYQQTPGQGLQFLFEYFSETQRNKGNFPGRFSGRQFSNSRSEMNVSTLELGDSALYLCASSLEGASNSPLHFGNGTRLTVT.

The chain is built from TRBV5-4 and TRBJ2-6, with D perhaps matching TRBD2 (6 bases). Germline-derived CDR1 and CDR2 are SGHNT and YYREEE (reference sequence). Trimming cost V 6 bases and J 1 base, with 17 bases left between them. CDR3 length equals 17 residues. DNA for the CDR3: TGTGCCAGCACCACCGGGGCAGGGACTTCTGGGGCCAACGTCCTGACTTTC. Encoded protein: CASTTGAGTSGANVLTF. The full variable domain, with the rest looked up from reference TRBV5-4 and TRBJ2-6, is ETGVTQSPTHLIKTRGQQVTLRCSSQSGHNTVSWYQQALGQGPQFIFQYYREEENGRGNFPPRFSGLQFPNYSSELNVNALELDDSALYLCASTTGAGTSGANVLTFGAGSRLTVL.